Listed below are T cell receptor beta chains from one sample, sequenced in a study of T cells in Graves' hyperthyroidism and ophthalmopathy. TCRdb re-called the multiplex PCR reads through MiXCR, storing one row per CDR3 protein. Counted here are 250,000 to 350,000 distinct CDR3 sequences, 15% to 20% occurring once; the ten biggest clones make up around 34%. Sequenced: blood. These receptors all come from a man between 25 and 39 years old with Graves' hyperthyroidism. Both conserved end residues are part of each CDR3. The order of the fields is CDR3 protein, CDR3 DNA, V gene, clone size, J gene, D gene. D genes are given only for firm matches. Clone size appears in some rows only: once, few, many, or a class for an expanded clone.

CDR3aa: CASSAGRQVEDEQFF; CDR3nt: TGTGCCAGCAGCGCAGGACGCCAGGTTGAGGATGAGCAGTTCTTC; v_gene: TRBV9; abundance: many; j_gene: TRBJ2-1; d_gene: .
CDR3aa: CSASAGGRETQYF; CDR3nt: TGCAGTGCTAGTGCCGGTGGGCGGGAGACCCAGTACTTC; v_gene: TRBV20-1; abundance: .; j_gene: TRBJ2-5; d_gene: .
CDR3aa: CASSLERYEQYF; CDR3nt: TGTGCCAGCAGCTTGGAGAGGTACGAGCAGTACTTC; v_gene: TRBV5-5; abundance: many; j_gene: TRBJ2-7; d_gene: .
CDR3aa: CASSLGGGNDEQFF; CDR3nt: TGTGCCAGCAGCTTAGGGGGCGGGAACGATGAGCAGTTCTTC; v_gene: TRBV7-8; abundance: many; j_gene: TRBJ2-1; d_gene: .
CDR3aa: CATIGDRDDQPQHF; CDR3nt: TGTGCCACCATAGGGGACAGGGATGATCAGCCCCAGCATTTT; v_gene: TRBV24-1; abundance: .; j_gene: TRBJ1-5; d_gene: TRBD1
CDR3aa: CASSPPSGISYEQYF; CDR3nt: TGTGCCAGCTCACCACCGTCGGGGATCTCCTACGAGCAGTACTTC; v_gene: TRBV18; abundance: many; j_gene: TRBJ2-7; d_gene: .
CDR3aa: CSAAPGWGQPQHF; CDR3nt: TGCAGTGCCGCCCCGGGCTGGGGTCAGCCCCAGCATTTT; v_gene: TRBV20-1; abundance: few; j_gene: TRBJ1-5; d_gene: .
CDR3aa: CASRKWTSGRASERETQYF; CDR3nt: TGTGCCAGCAGGAAGTGGACTAGCGGGAGGGCCTCGGAGAGAGAGACCCAGTACTTC; v_gene: TRBV2; abundance: many; j_gene: TRBJ2-5; d_gene: TRBD2
CDR3aa: CASSPKAGVTDTQYF; CDR3nt: TGTGCCAGCAGCCCCAAGGCGGGAGTTACAGATACGCAGTATTTT; v_gene: TRBV27; abundance: many; j_gene: TRBJ2-3; d_gene: TRBD2
CDR3aa: CSARAGGLAGVEQFF; CDR3nt: TGCAGTGCTAGGGCCGGGGGACTAGCGGGGGTTGAGCAGTTCTTC; v_gene: TRBV20-1; abundance: many; j_gene: TRBJ2-1; d_gene: TRBD2
CDR3aa: CASNSPDYNNEQFF; CDR3nt: TGTGCCAGTAACTCTCCGGACTACAACAATGAGCAGTTCTTC; v_gene: TRBV19; abundance: .; j_gene: TRBJ2-1; d_gene: .
CDR3aa: CASSLGRANYEQYF; CDR3nt: TGTGCCAGCAGCTTAGGCAGAGCGAATTACGAGCAGTACTTC; v_gene: TRBV11-3; abundance: .; j_gene: TRBJ2-7; d_gene: .
CDR3aa: CASSLRVDLTGNQPQHF; CDR3nt: TGTGCCAGCAGTTTAAGGGTCGACCTGACGGGCAATCAGCCCCAGCATTTT; v_gene: TRBV28; abundance: many; j_gene: TRBJ1-5; d_gene: .
CDR3aa: CASSWGLADSTDTQYF; CDR3nt: TGCGCCAGCAGCTGGGGACTAGCGGACAGCACAGATACGCAGTATTTT; v_gene: TRBV5-1; abundance: many; j_gene: TRBJ2-3; d_gene: TRBD2
CDR3aa: CASLGGGRYNEQFF; CDR3nt: TGTGCCAGCCTGGGGGGGGGCCGGTACAATGAGCAGTTCTTC; v_gene: TRBV12-3/TRBV12-4; abundance: .; j_gene: TRBJ2-1; d_gene: .
CDR3aa: CASSFPSGPDTSLGEQYF; CDR3nt: TGTGCCAGCAGCTTCCCGAGCGGGCCTGACACCTCGCTCGGCGAGCAGTACTTC; v_gene: TRBV7-9; abundance: .; j_gene: TRBJ2-7; d_gene: .